This T cell receptor (beta chain) is drawn from a study of a mutant IDH1 vaccine in newly diagnosed glioma. The time point was: week 47, end of study. Doses consisted of 300 ug of mutant IDH1 20-mer peptide each, paired with topical imiquimod. Astrocytomas found in donors were new, WHO grade 3 or 4, IDH1-mutant and ATRX-lost. With 6 bases removed from V and 0 bases from J, the gap between germline ends came to 8 bases. CDR3 length: 13 amino acids. The germline gives CDR1 MNHNY, CDR2 SVGAGI (reference sequence). Comment on this clone: Antigen specificity is unknown.

Clones were read by immunoSEQ multiplex PCR, and TCRdb kept only the in-frame ones, dropping some. The sample holds roughly 56,000 clones; over 70% are singletons and the top ten take roughly 5.3%. The specimen was PBMCs, collected from a glioma patient whose treatment included an IDH1 peptide vaccine. This TCR was sampled from a man aged 45-60 years with glioma. The J gene is TRBJ1-1, the V gene TRBV6-6; D is perhaps TRBD1 (5 bases). The CDR3 DNA reads as TGTGCCAGCAGCAGACAGATGAACACTGAAGCTTTCTTT. This translates into CASSRQMNTEAFF.